Listed below are T cell receptor beta chains from one sample, sequenced in a study of metastatic and nonmetastatic thyroid tumors. From the PCR reads, TCRdb re-called clones with MiXCR. The table lists about 93,000 clones, 8% to 9.5% of them singletons. The sample comprised blood. All receptors come from a female donor with papillary thyroid cancer or a benign thyroid nodule (not recorded which). Some clones in this sample may be carry-over from other donors' samples. The CDR3 runs from the conserved cysteine through the conserved F or W. Fields, in order: clone size, V gene, D gene, J gene, CDR3 protein, CDR3 DNA. The D gene is left open where the match is weak. The size entry is marked missing in some rows and otherwise reads once, few, many or a size class.

many,TRBV6-1,TRBD2,TRBJ2-7,CASNVMSGGTYEQYF,TGTGCCAGCAATGTAATGAGCGGGGGGACCTACGAGCAGTACTTC
many,TRBV19,TRBD2,TRBJ2-4,CASSIVPSGGGNIQYF,TGTGCCAGTAGTATAGTTCCTAGCGGGGGCGGAAACATTCAGTACTTC
NA,TRBV2,NA,TRBJ1-1,CASSKTENTEAFF,TGTGCCAGCAGTAAGACAGAAAACACTGAAGCTTTCTTT
NA,TRBV6-1,NA,TRBJ1-2,CASRGGQNYGYTF,TGTGCCAGCCGGGGGGGACAAAACTATGGATACACCTTC
many,TRBV30,NA,TRBJ2-3,CAWSLSGNTQYF,TGTGCCTGGAGCCTCTCTGGGAATACGCAGTATTTT
many,TRBV5-1,NA,TRBJ2-5,CASSTPQETQYF,TGCGCCAGCAGCACCCCCCAAGAGACCCAGTACTTC
many,TRBV2,TRBD2,TRBJ2-1,CASSGGRTSELNEQFF,TGTGCCAGCAGTGGGGGGAGGACTAGTGAACTGAATGAGCAGTTCTTC
many,TRBV5-6,NA,TRBJ1-5,CASSLFSNQPQHF,TGTGCCAGCAGCTTATTCAGCAATCAGCCCCAGCATTTT
few,TRBV19,NA,TRBJ2-5,CASSPAAGRQETQYF,TGTGCCAGTAGTCCGGCGGCGGGGCGACAAGAGACCCAGTACTTC
many,TRBV3-1,NA,TRBJ2-2,CASSQEQANTGELFF,TGTGCCAGCAGCCAAGAGCAAGCGAACACCGGGGAGCTGTTTTTT
many,TRBV2,NA,TRBJ1-2,CASTEIDINYGYTF,TGTGCCAGCACAGAAATTGACATAAACTATGGCTACACCTTC
few,TRBV7-2,NA,TRBJ2-7,CASSLAGSSYEQYF,TGTGCCAGCAGCTTAGCGGGGTCCTCCTACGAGCAGTACTTC
NA,TRBV20-1,NA,TRBJ2-3,CSVGDLGTDTQYF,TGCAGTGTAGGGGACTTGGGGACAGATACGCAGTATTTT
many,TRBV6-5,NA,TRBJ2-1,CASSYLGFSWDEQFF,TGTGCCAGCAGTTATCTAGGCTTTAGTTGGGATGAGCAGTTCTTC
many,TRBV6-4,NA,TRBJ1-5,CASSDDRDYNQPQHF,TGTGCCAGCAGTGACGACAGAGACTACAATCAGCCCCAGCATTTT
many,TRBV5-1,NA,TRBJ1-5,CASRGGANQPQHF,TGCGCCAGCCGGGGGGGGGCGAATCAGCCCCAGCATTTT
many,TRBV10-3,NA,TRBJ2-2,CAISEVLGAGELFF,TGTGCCATCAGTGAAGTGTTGGGGGCCGGGGAGCTGTTTTTT
many,TRBV7-6,NA,TRBJ2-2,CASTQWLNGELFF,TGTGCCAGCACCCAGTGGTTGAACGGGGAGCTGTTTTTT
many,TRBV5-1,TRBD2,TRBJ2-3,CASGLVGTSGGAPDTQYF,TGCGCCAGCGGCTTGGTCGGGACTAGCGGGGGGGCCCCAGATACGCAGTATTTT
NA,TRBV3-1,NA,TRBJ1-2,CASSLNYGSNYGYTF,TGTGCCAGCAGCCTGAATTACGGGTCTAACTATGGCTACACCTTC
NA,TRBV5-6,NA,TRBJ1-6,CASSLGLGQTSPLHF,TGTGCCAGCAGCTTGGGCCTCGGACAAACTTCACCCCTCCACTTT
many,TRBV5-4,TRBD1,TRBJ1-1,CASSQDRGNTEAFF,TGTGCCAGCAGCCAAGACAGGGGGAACACTGAAGCTTTCTTT
many,TRBV11-2,TRBD2,TRBJ2-7,CASKISGDEQYF,TGTGCCAGCAAAATTAGCGGGGACGAGCAGTACTTC
many,TRBV5-1,TRBD2,TRBJ2-3,CASSLGLAGGQTDTQYF,TGCGCCAGCAGCTTGGGACTAGCGGGGGGGCAGACAGATACGCAGTATTTT
NA,TRBV3-1,NA,TRBJ2-5,CASSHTRFSETQYF,TGTGCCAGCAGCCACACTAGGTTCTCAGAGACCCAGTACTTC
many,TRBV30,NA,TRBJ1-5,CAWSLTAYSNQPQHF,TGTGCCTGGAGTCTAACAGCCTATAGCAATCAGCCCCAGCATTTT
many,TRBV11-3,NA,TRBJ2-7,CASSFERAGLQPDYEQYF,TGTGCCAGCAGCTTCGAAAGGGCTGGCCTTCAACCTGATTACGAGCAGTACTTC
NA,TRBV14,NA,TRBJ2-7,CASGRDWSVQYF,TGTGCCAGCGGCAGAGACTGGTCTGTTCAGTACTTC
many,TRBV9,TRBD1,TRBJ1-5,CASSLYDTGDQPQHF,TGTGCCAGCAGCCTCTACGACACAGGGGATCAGCCCCAGCATTTT
NA,TRBV12-3/TRBV12-4,NA,TRBJ1-2,CASSSEGWMIYGYTF,TGTGCCAGCAGCTCTGAGGGGTGGATGATCTATGGCTACACCTTC
many,TRBV6-1,TRBD2,TRBJ2-1,CASSEFSGGANEQFF,TGTGCCAGCAGTGAATTTAGCGGGGGGGCCAATGAGCAGTTCTTC